This entry describes one T cell receptor beta chain. The antigen remains undetermined. The record originates from a study of T cell responses to AZD1222 COVID-19 vaccine. Broader study findings: Mapped onto spike, vaccine-associated CD4 TCRs spanned it and were dominant at 160-218 and 743-854. Clonal diversity was possibly underestimated, and white British individuals and females predominated among donors.

Germline CDR1 MNHEY, CDR2 SMNVEV (reference sequence). This CDR3 region has 15 residues. V was clipped by 6 bases and J by 5 bases, with 17 bases between them. Repertoires were generated with immunoSEQ multiplex PCR, while TCRdb's copy carries only in-frame clones and drops some. The table lists some 110,000 clones, almost 90% of them singletons. The sample here was peripheral blood, taken on day 0 of AZD1222 vaccination. This clonotype originated in an adult in good health. The chain employs TRBV27 and TRBJ1-5; possible D gene TRBD1, 5 bases. CDR3 region: CASRAVPRGHQPQHF. The CDR3 bases are TGTGCCAGCAGAGCGGTTCCGCGGGGCCATCAGCCCCAGCATTTT.